This TCR beta chain appears in the sequencing data of a study of neoadjuvant anti-PD-1 for oral cavity cancer. Across the whole study: Non-progressing patients received a fourth nivolumab dose near day 43, then surgery on days 50-56.

This clone appeared a single time. Its antigen is unidentified. The method was immunoSEQ multiplex PCR; TCRdb's version includes in-frame clones alone and lacks a portion of them. Of 15,000 to 20,000 clones in the sample, around 71% were seen once. V was trimmed by 7 bases and J by 8 bases, leaving 14 bases between them. The CDR3 contains 12 residues. Germline V CDR1 and CDR2: MNHNS, SASEGT. No culture or expansion preceded analysis of these blood cells. Whole-study results and caveats: Non-responders to neoadjuvant nivolumab had significantly more clonal PBMC T cells than responders. Treg/Th17 ratio rose with pretreatment blood and fell with post-treatment tumor TCRbeta clonality.

V usage is TRBV6-1 and J usage is TRBJ1-1; tentative D call: TRBD1 (6 bases). Material: PBMCs, obtained before nivolumab (anti-PD-1) treatment. This receptor was taken from a person aged 40 to 85 with oral cavity squamous cell carcinoma. CDR3 nucleotide sequence: TGTGCCAGCAATCGGAACAGGGTAGAAGCTTTCTTT. It specifies CASNRNRVEAFF.